Presented here are 3 T cell receptor beta chains from one specimen sequenced in a study of PD-1 blockade in classical Hodgkin lymphoma (dated by TCRdb to the early 2020s). Receptors were amplified or captured by the immunoSEQ multiplex PCR assay. Drawn from immuneACCESS, this table holds only the in-frame rearrangements with V and J called that TCRdb kept. Clones are partly lost; checked studies trace under half to an unresolved V gene and leave the rest unexplained. The sample has fewer than 80,000 clones on record, 71% of them singletons. 9% to 10% of the sample is in the top ten clones. Reading the label with the study, this specimen's time point is: cycle 2 day 1 (C2D1) of nivolumab. Every trial patient had relapsed following autologous stem cell transplantation, and prior brentuximab vedotin exposure was what differed among cohorts A, B and C. The sequencing used peripheral blood mononuclear cells (PBMCs), collected before the second cycle of nivolumab. The origin of the receptors is a human donor with classical Hodgkin lymphoma.

V and J are TRBV6-1 and TRBJ2-7, with 7 bases fitting TRBD1. This CDR3 contains 17 residues. Germline lookup yields CDR1 MNHNS and CDR2 SASEGT. Unmatched junction bases numbered 18, after V lost 4 bases and J lost 6 bases. CDR3 sequence (DNA): TGTGCCAGCAGTGGGCTAGGGGTGACAGGGCCTTCTGGCGAGCAGTACTTC. This codes for CASSGLGVTGPSGEQYF.

This clone was counted once. The chain is built from TRBV30 and TRBJ1-1, with TRBD1 matching 7 bases. CDR1 and CDR2 (germline): GTSNPN, SVGIG (reference sequence). Trimming removed 4 bases from V and 1 base from J; junction bases left unmatched: 9. The length of the CDR3 is 15 residues. The DNA for the CDR3 is TGTGCCTGGAAGATGGACAGGCCACCGAACACTGAAGCTTTCTTT. This codes for CAWKMDRPPNTEAFF.

The chain employs TRBV14 and TRBJ2-7; 11 nucleotides line up with TRBD2. V dropped 0 bases and J dropped 5; count of bases not matched to a gene: 3. The CDR3 is made up of 15 amino acids. Germline CDR1 reads SGHDN; CDR2 reads FVKESK. DNA for the CDR3: TGTGCCAGCAGCCAAGAGACTAGCGGGGTCCACGAGCAGTACTTC. Its translation: CASSQETSGVHEQYF.